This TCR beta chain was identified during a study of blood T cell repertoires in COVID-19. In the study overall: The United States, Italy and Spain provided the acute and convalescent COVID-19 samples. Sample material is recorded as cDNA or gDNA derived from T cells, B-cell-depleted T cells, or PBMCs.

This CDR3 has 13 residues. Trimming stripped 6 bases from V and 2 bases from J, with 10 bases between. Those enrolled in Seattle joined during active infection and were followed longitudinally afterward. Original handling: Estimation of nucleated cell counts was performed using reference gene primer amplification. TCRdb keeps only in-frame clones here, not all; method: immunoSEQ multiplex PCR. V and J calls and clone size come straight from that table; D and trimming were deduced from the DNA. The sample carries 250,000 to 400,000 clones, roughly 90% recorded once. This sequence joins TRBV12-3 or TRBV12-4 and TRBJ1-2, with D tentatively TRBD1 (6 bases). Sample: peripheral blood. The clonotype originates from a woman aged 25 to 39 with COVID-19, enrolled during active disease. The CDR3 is CASSPQGNYGYTF. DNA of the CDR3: TGTGCCAGCAGCCCTCAGGGGAACTATGGCTACACCTTC.